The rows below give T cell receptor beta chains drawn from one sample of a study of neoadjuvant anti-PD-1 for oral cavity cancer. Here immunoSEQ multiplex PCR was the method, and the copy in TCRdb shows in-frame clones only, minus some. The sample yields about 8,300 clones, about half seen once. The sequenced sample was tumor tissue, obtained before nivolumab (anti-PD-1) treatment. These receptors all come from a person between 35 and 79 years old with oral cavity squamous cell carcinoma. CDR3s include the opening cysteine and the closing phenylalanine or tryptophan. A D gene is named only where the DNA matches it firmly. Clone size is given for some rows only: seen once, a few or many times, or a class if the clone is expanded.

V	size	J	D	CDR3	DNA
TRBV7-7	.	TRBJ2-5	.	CASARLGETQYF	TGTGCCTCGGCACGGTTGGGGGAGACCCAGTACTTC
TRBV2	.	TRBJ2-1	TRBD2	CASSDSGTSYNEQFF	TGTGCCAGCAGTGACAGCGGGACCTCCTACAATGAGCAGTTCTTC
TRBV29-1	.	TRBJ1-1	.	CSVDYRAEAFF	TGCAGCGTTGACTACAGGGCTGAAGCTTTCTTT
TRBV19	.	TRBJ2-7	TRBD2	CASSGDVRRTSGSYEQYF	TGTGCCAGTAGTGGCGACGTCCGCAGGACTAGCGGAAGCTACGAGCAGTACTTC
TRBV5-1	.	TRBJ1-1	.	CASSLGDLNTEAFF	TGCGCCAGCAGCTTGGGGGACCTGAACACTGAAGCTTTCTTT
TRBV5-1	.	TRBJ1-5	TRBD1	CASSPTGLNQPQHF	TGCGCCAGCAGCCCGACAGGGCTCAATCAGCCCCAGCATTTT
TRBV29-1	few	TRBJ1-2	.	CSVEGHYSNYGYTF	TGCAGCGTTGAAGGACACTACTCGAACTATGGCTACACCTTC
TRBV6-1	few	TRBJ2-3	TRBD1	CASSELRPGGTDTQYF	TGTGCCAGCAGTGAACTCCGGCCAGGGGGTACAGATACGCAGTATTTT
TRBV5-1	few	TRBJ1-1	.	CASSLGTANTEAFF	TGCGCCAGCAGCTTGGGGACGGCGAACACTGAAGCTTTCTTT
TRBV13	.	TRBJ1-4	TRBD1	CASTRTGGKVGEKLFF	TGTGCCAGCACCCGGACAGGGGGAAAAGTGGGTGAAAAACTGTTTTTT
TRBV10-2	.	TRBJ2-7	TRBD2	CASRQLAGVPNEQYF	TGCGCCAGCAGACAACTAGCGGGAGTCCCTAACGAGCAGTACTTC
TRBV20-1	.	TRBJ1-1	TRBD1	CRPSGGLEAFF	TGCAGGCCCTCAGGGGGTCTAGAAGCTTTCTTT
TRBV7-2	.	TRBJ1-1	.	CASSEGVGTEAFF	TGTGCCAGCAGCGAGGGTGTCGGCACTGAAGCTTTCTTT
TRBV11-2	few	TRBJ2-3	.	CASSILIGTDTQYF	TGTGCCAGCAGCATCTTGATCGGCACAGATACGCAGTATTTT
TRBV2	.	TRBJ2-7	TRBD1	CASSGVTGAGYEQYF	TGTGCCAGCAGTGGTGTGACAGGGGCGGGGTACGAGCAGTACTTC
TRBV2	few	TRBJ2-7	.	CASSDTVLQYF	TGTGCCAGCAGTGACACAGTATTGCAGTACTTC
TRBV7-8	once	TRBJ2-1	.	CASSLGGKDYEQFF	TGTGCCAGCAGCTTAGGGGGCAAAGACTATGAGCAGTTCTTC
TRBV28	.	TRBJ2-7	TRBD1	CASSIRTGTPYEQYF	TGTGCCAGCAGTATCCGGACAGGGACGCCCTACGAGCAGTACTTC
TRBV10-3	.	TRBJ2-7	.	CAIAHRVFHEQYF	TGTGCCATCGCCCACAGGGTGTTCCACGAGCAGTACTTC
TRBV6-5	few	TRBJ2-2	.	CASSYLEGSTGELFF	TGTGCCAGCAGTTACTTAGAAGGGTCCACCGGGGAGCTGTTTTTT
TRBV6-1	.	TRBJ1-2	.	CASTTITGIIGYTF	TGTGCCAGCACTACCATTACAGGGATTATTGGCTACACCTTC
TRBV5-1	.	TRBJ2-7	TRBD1	CASSPSGTGGYEQYF	TGCGCCAGCAGCCCGTCCGGGACAGGGGGTTACGAGCAGTACTTC
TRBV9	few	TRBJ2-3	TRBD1	CASSGGQGLADTQYF	TGTGCCAGCAGCGGGGGACAGGGGCTCGCAGATACGCAGTATTTT
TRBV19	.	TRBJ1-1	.	CASTRGSGNTEAFF	TGTGCCAGCACTCGAGGGTCGGGAAACACTGAAGCTTTCTTT
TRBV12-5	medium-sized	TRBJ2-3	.	CASGLGQVSTDTQYF	TGTGCTAGTGGTTTGGGACAGGTTAGCACAGATACGCAGTATTTT
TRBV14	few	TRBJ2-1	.	CASSQRLVGNEQFF	TGTGCCAGCAGCCAACGACTCGTCGGGAATGAGCAGTTCTTC
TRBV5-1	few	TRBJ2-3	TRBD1	CASSPGDRDTDTQYF	TGCGCCAGCAGCCCGGGGGACAGGGACACAGATACGCAGTATTTT
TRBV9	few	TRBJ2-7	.	CASSVDGSYEQYF	TGTGCCAGCAGCGTAGACGGCTCCTACGAGCAGTACTTC
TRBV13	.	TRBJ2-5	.	CASSCVWGQETQYF	TGTGCCAGCAGTTGCGTTTGGGGACAAGAGACCCAGTACTTC
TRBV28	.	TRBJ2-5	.	CASSSPQGPAETQYF	TGTGCCAGCAGTTCCCCCCAGGGCCCGGCGGAGACCCAGTACTTC
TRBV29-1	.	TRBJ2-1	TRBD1	CSFGQAGYNEQFF	TGCAGCTTCGGACAGGCGGGCTACAATGAGCAGTTCTTC
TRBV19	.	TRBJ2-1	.	CASFAEGGLGEQFF	TGTGCCAGCTTTGCGGAGGGGGGCCTGGGTGAGCAGTTCTTC
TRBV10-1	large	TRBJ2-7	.	CASSDNAGTEQYF	TGCGCCAGCAGTGACAATGCGGGGACCGAGCAGTACTTC
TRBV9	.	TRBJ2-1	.	CASSVVAGNEQFF	TGTGCCAGCAGCGTAGTGGCGGGAAATGAGCAGTTCTTC
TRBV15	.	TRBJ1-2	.	CATSPTGGQRTVGGYTF	TGTGCCACCAGCCCAACCGGCGGACAGCGGACCGTGGGTGGCTACACCTTC
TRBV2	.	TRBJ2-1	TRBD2	CASSEGDYPPMEQFF	TGTGCCAGCAGTGAAGGGGACTACCCCCCAATGGAGCAGTTCTTC
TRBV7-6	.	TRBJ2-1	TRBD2	CASSTLAGGAYNEQFF	TGTGCCAGCAGCACACTAGCGGGAGGGGCCTACAATGAGCAGTTCTTC
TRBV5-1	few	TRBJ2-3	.	CASGLSPAEDTQYF	TGCGCCAGCGGGCTGAGCCCAGCTGAAGATACGCAGTATTTT
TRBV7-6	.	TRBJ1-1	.	CASSLATNTEAFF	TGTGCCAGCAGCTTAGCCACGAACACTGAAGCTTTCTTT
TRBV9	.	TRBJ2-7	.	CASSVGSQAYEQYF	TGTGCCAGCAGCGTAGGAAGCCAAGCCTACGAGCAGTACTTC
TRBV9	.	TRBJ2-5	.	CASSPSRGWETQYF	TGTGCCAGCAGCCCTAGCCGGGGATGGGAGACCCAGTACTTC
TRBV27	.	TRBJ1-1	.	CASSPPGPRGGGTEAFF	TGTGCCAGCAGTCCCCCGGGACCACGAGGAGGGGGCACTGAAGCTTTCTTT
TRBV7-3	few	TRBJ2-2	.	CASSLNLAGWTGELFF	TGTGCCAGCAGCTTAAATTTAGCAGGGTGGACCGGGGAGCTGTTTTTT
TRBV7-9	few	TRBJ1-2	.	CASSPSEGPLYGYTF	TGTGCCAGCAGCCCTAGTGAAGGTCCCCTCTATGGCTACACCTTC
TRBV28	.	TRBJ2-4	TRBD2	CASRTMGGAATKNIQYF	TGTGCCAGCCGGACAATGGGAGGGGCGGCAACCAAAAACATTCAGTACTTC
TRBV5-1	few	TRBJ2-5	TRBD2	CASSFGGSLGETQYF	TGCGCCAGCAGCTTTGGCGGGAGTCTCGGAGAGACCCAGTACTTC
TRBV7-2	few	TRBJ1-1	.	CASSLDAGPWMNTEAFF	TGTGCCAGCAGCTTAGACGCAGGGCCCTGGATGAACACTGAAGCTTTCTTT
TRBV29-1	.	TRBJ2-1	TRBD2	CSVIPHGLAVNEQFF	TGCAGCGTTATTCCCCACGGACTAGCGGTCAATGAGCAGTTCTTC
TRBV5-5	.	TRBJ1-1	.	CASSLADSRQNTEAFF	TGTGCCAGCAGCTTGGCGGACAGTCGACAGAACACTGAAGCTTTCTTT
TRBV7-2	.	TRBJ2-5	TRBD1	CASSFQGAETQYF	TGTGCCAGCAGCTTTCAGGGGGCAGAGACCCAGTACTTC
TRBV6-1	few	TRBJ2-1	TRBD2	CASRRTSGSNEQFF	TGTGCCAGCAGGAGGACTAGCGGGAGCAATGAGCAGTTCTTC
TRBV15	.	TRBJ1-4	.	CATSREDGDREKLFF	TGTGCCACCAGCAGAGAGGATGGAGATCGAGAAAAACTGTTTTTT
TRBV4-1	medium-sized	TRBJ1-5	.	CASSQYGQPNQPQHF	TGCGCCAGCAGCCAATACGGACAGCCGAATCAGCCCCAGCATTTT
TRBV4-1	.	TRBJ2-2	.	CASSDGSTGELFF	TGCGCCAGCAGCGACGGCTCAACCGGGGAGCTGTTTTTT
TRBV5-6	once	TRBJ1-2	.	CASSFAGGKGGYTF	TGTGCCAGCAGCTTCGCGGGGGGCAAAGGTGGCTACACCTTC